Presented here are 14 T cell receptor beta chains from one specimen sequenced in a study of blood T cells in healthy people across ages. A sample-barcoded 5' primer and a J-beta primer mix were used in a second PCR of roughly 6 to 11 cycles. TCRdb fed the 5' RACE reads into MiXCR, producing one record per CDR3 protein. The sample holds 910,000 or so distinct CDR3 sequences; roughly half are singletons and the top ten take 20% to 25%. The material sequenced was blood. Receptors originate from a woman aged 55-70 years in good health.

The chain carries TRBV24-1 and TRBJ2-5; D tentatively fits TRBD1 or TRBD2 (5 bases each). CDR3 size: 12 residues. Germline assignment: CDR1 KGHDR and CDR2 SFDVKD. Trimming removed 4 bases from V and 11 bases from J, with 13 bases in between. The CDR3 is CATSEGMGEQYF. The DNA of the CDR3 is TGTGCCACCAGTGAGGGAATGGGGGAGCAGTACTTC.

The V and J genes are TRBV18 and TRBJ2-7, with 9 bases fitting TRBD2. The CDR3 length is 15 residues. Germline values: CDR1 KGHSH, CDR2 LQKENI. J lost 7 bases, V lost 1 base, and 8 bases had no gene match. The CDR3 DNA reads TGTGCCAGCTCACCACTAGCGGGAGTGCGCAATGAGCAGTACTTC. Its translation: CASSPLAGVRNEQYF.

The V gene is TRBV7-2, the J gene TRBJ2-2, with a weak D call TRBD2 (6 bases). The CDR3 covers 15 residues. Germline-derived CDR1 and CDR2 are SGHTA and FQGNSA. The germline V and J ends were trimmed by 5 bases and 8 bases, with 18 bases remaining between them. In nucleotides, the CDR3 is TGTGCCAGCAGCCACATTAGCCGGGACTCTGGGGAGCTGTTTTTT. Translating it yields CASSHISRDSGELFF. Looking up the rest from reference TRBV7-2 and TRBJ2-2 gives the full variable domain: GAGVSQSPSNKVTEKGKDVELRCDPISGHTALYWYRQSLGQGLEFLIYFQGNSAPDKSGLPSDRFSAERTGGSVSTLTIQRTQQEDSAVYLCASSHISRDSGELFFGEGSRLTVL.

The chain is built from TRBV7-3 and TRBJ2-6, with D perhaps matching TRBD1 (6 bases). CDR3 size: 16 residues. Germline CDR1 is SGHTA and CDR2 is FQGTGA. The V and J ends lost 5 bases and 3 bases respectively, with 14 bases between them. CDR3 nucleotide sequence: TGTGCCAGCAGCGGACAGAGAGGTAGTGGGGCCAACGTCCTGACTTTC. Translating it yields CASSGQRGSGANVLTF.

The V and J genes are TRBV20-1 and TRBJ2-7; TRBD1 or TRBD2 may be the D gene (5 bases each). CDR3 length: 15 amino acids. V was trimmed by 6 bases and J by 3 bases, leaving 21 bases between them. CDR1 is DFQATT and CDR2 is SNEGSKA in the germline V gene (reference sequence). The CDR3 is CSARNVQGRFYEQYF. The CDR3 DNA is TGCAGTGCGCGTAACGTCCAGGGACGCTTCTACGAGCAGTACTTC.

The V call is TRBV20-1, the J call TRBJ2-1; 14 positions agree with TRBD2. With V trimmed by 1 base and J by 6 bases, 5 bases remained unmatched. This CDR3 comprises 16 residues. From germline, CDR1 is DFQATT and CDR2 SNEGSKA (reference sequence). The CDR3 sequence: CSARALGLAGANEQFF. The CDR3 DNA reads TGCAGTGCTAGAGCCCTGGGACTAGCGGGAGCCAATGAGCAGTTCTTC.

The chain combines TRBV12-3 or TRBV12-4 with TRBJ2-3; possible D gene TRBD2, 6 bases. This CDR3 is 15 amino acids long. V shed 4 bases and J shed 1 base, with 12 bases lying between them. CDR3 nucleotides: TGTGCCAGCAGTTCCAGGGCTAGCGGCACAGATACGCAGTATTTT. Translating it yields CASSSRASGTDTQYF.

The chain uses TRBV7-9 and TRBJ1-1; perhaps TRBD1 as D (6 bases). V lost 6 bases, J lost 4 bases, and 15 bases lay in between. From germline, CDR1 is SEHNR and CDR2 FQNEAQ (reference sequence). The CDR3 is 14 residues long. The CDR3 spells CASSYGGPVTEAFF. In DNA, the CDR3 is TGTGCCAGCAGTTACGGGGGCCCCGTCACTGAAGCTTTCTTT.

V and J are TRBV7-9 and TRBJ2-4; 9 bases align to TRBD2. Germline CDR1 SEHNR, CDR2 FQNEAQ (reference sequence). The CDR3 is 13 amino acids. Trimming took 4 bases from V and 13 from J; bases not matched to a gene: 8. DNA of the CDR3: TGTGCCAGCAGCTCCGGGACTAGCTGGGAGCAGTACTTC. Its translation: CASSSGTSWEQYF.

This chain joins TRBV12-3 or TRBV12-4 and TRBJ2-7, with D perhaps matching TRBD1 (5 bases). The CDR3 covers 14 residues. V gave up 5 bases and J gave up 3 bases, with 14 bases separating them. CDR3 DNA sequence: TGTGCCAGCAGTCCCCGAGGACACGTCTACGAGCAGTACTTC. This codes for CASSPRGHVYEQYF.

V is TRBV15 and J is TRBJ2-7, with 11 positions matching TRBD2. Per the germline V gene, CDR1 is LNHNV and CDR2 is YYDKDF (reference sequence). CDR3 size: 14 residues. J lost 6 bases, V lost 11 bases, and 12 bases had no gene match. In DNA, the CDR3 is TGTGCCTCGGCTCGGACTAGCGGGCAGGGCGAGCAGTACTTC. As protein: CASARTSGQGEQYF.

In its sample, this clonotype was seen a few times. V is TRBV10-3 and J is TRBJ2-5; no firm D call. The J call is uncertain, as TRBJ2-7 better fits the DNA end. This CDR3 region has 13 residues. CDR1 and CDR2 (germline): ENHRY, SYGVKD. CDR3 sequence: CAISDLPRGEQYF. The CDR3 region has the DNA TGTGCCATCAGTGACCTTCCTCGAGGCGAGCAGTACTTC.

In its sample, this clonotype was seen a few times. The chain carries TRBV20-1 and TRBJ2-3; 11 nucleotides align to TRBD2. The CDR3 is 18 amino acids. Germline V lookup: CDR1 DFQATT, CDR2 SNEGSKA (reference sequence). The V segment lost 0 bases and the J segment 3 bases; nucleotides outside the gene matches: 11. For the CDR3, the DNA is TGCAGTGCTAGAGATAGTAGCGGGAGGGTAATACGGACAGATACGCAGTATTTT. Translation: CSARDSSGRVIRTDTQYF.

The rearrangement joins TRBV30 to TRBJ1-1; TRBD1 matches 7 bases. This CDR3 has 16 residues. Germline CDR1 reads GTSNPN; CDR2 reads SVGIG (reference sequence). V shed 1 base and J 1 base; nucleotides not matched to a gene: 9. The DNA of the CDR3 is TGTGCCTGGAGTGAGGTCGCAGGGGGGGGGAACACTGAAGCTTTCTTT. It encodes CAWSEVAGGGNTEAFF.